What follows are 4 T cell receptor beta chains derived from one specimen sequenced in a study of molecular identifiers for immune sequencing clone quantification. TCRdb reanalysed the PCR reads using MiXCR and keeps one entry per CDR3 protein. The sample has some 97,000 distinct CDR3 sequences, roughly 26% seen once; the top ten hold 0.85% to 0.95%. Sample: naive CD8+ T cells from blood, with Jurkat cell RNA spiked in. The subset is: FACS-sorted CD8+CD4-CCR7+CD45RA+ naive T cells. Source of these receptors: a human donor in good health. Some libraries in this study had Jurkat cell RNA spiked in.

Note on this clonotype: With a much larger clone just one base away, this may be a read error. This chain joins TRBV12-3 or TRBV12-4 and TRBJ2-6, with 10 bases identical to TRBD1. The CDR3 is 17 amino acids. Germline trimming cut 6 bases from V and 4 bases from J; bases unmatched to any gene: 9. CDR3 residues: CASRRGQGLAGANVLTF. The CDR3 nucleotides are TGTGCCAGCAGACGGGGACAGGGGTTAGCCGGGGCCAACGTCCTGACTTTC.

V and J are TRBV4-3 and TRBJ2-2; TRBD1 is a possible D gene (6 bases). The germline gives CDR1 LGHNA, CDR2 YSLEER. Trimming removed 0 bases from V and 4 bases from J, with 9 bases in between. This CDR3 is built from 15 residues. The CDR3 coding sequence is TGCGCCAGCAGCCAAGAGATGGACAGCACCGGGGAGCTGTTTTTT. Amino acid sequence: CASSQEMDSTGELFF.

This clonotype was counted ten times or more. The chain links TRBV20-1 to TRBJ2-3, with D hard to call. Trimming took off 0 bases at V and 2 bases at J, with 12 bases between the two ends. CDR3 length equals 15 residues. CDR1 and CDR2 (germline): DFQATT, SNEGSKA (reference sequence). CDR3 nucleotide sequence: TGCAGTGCTAGAGATGGCGACTTCTTCACAGATACGCAGTATTTT. Its protein is CSARDGDFFTDTQYF.

This clonotype appeared a few times. The chain couples TRBV30 to TRBJ1-2; D is unresolved. Germline V gene lookup returns CDR1 GTSNPN and CDR2 SVGIG (reference sequence). This CDR3 spans 14 amino acids. The CDR3 reads CALPAPVASYGYTF. The CDR3 coding sequence is TGTGCTCTACCCGCACCGGTCGCGTCCTATGGCTACACCTTC.